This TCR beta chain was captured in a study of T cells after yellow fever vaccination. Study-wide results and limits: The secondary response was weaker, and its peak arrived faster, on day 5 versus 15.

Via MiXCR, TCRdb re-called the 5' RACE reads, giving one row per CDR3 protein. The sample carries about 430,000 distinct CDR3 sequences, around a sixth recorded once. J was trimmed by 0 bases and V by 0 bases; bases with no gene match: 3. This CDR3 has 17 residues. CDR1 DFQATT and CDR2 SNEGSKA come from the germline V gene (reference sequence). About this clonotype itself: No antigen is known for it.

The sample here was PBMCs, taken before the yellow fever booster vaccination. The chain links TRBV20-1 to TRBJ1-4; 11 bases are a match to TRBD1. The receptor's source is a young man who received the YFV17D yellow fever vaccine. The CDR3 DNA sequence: TGCAGTGCTAGAGATTTGGGACAGGGGGCAACTAATGAAAAACTGTTTTTT. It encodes CSARDLGQGATNEKLFF.